This T cell receptor (beta chain) was observed in a study of T cell responses to AZD1222 COVID-19 vaccine. Study-level results: There were vaccine-associated CD4 TCRs across spike, dominant at 160-218 and 743-854. Most donors were white British, females outnumbered males, and clonal diversity was possibly underestimated.

This clone has a handful of counts. As yet, its antigen is unknown. The germline V gene has CDR1 MGHDK and CDR2 SYGVNS. Trimming removed 3 bases from V and 1 base from J, with 9 bases in between. CDR3 length: 14 residues. Clones were sequenced by immunoSEQ multiplex PCR, and TCRdb holds only the in-frame ones, with some missing. The data show approximately 140,000 clones, more than 90% seen once. The sample consisted of peripheral blood, taken 28 days after the second AZD1222 dose. The V call is TRBV25-1, the J call TRBJ2-5; the D gene is possibly TRBD2 (6 bases). The source is an adult who received the AZD1222 COVID-19 vaccine. The DNA for the CDR3 is TGTGCCAGCAGTGATGCGGGGATCCAAGAGACCCAGTACTTC. Protein sequence: CASSDAGIQETQYF.